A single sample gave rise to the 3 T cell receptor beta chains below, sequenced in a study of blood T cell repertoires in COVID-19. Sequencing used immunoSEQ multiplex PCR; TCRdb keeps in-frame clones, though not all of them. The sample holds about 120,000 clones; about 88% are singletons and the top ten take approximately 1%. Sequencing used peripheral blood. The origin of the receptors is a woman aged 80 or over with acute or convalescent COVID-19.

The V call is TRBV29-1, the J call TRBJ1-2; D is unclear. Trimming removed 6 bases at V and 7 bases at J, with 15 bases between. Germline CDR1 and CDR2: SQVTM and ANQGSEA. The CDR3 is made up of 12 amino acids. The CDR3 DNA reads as TGCAGCGTCGATCTCGGGAGGACTGGCTACACCTTC. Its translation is CSVDLGRTGYTF.

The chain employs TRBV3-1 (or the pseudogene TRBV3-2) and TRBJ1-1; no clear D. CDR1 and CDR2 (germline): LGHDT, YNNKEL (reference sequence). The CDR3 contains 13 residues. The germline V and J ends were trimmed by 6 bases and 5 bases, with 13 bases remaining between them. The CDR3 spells CASSRVSGTEAFF. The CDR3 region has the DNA TGTGCCAGCAGTCGGGTCTCGGGGACTGAAGCTTTCTTT.

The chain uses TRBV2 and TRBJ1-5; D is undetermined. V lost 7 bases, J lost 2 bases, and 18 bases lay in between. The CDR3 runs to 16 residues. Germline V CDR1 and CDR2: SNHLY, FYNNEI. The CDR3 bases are TGTGCCAGCAATATTCTGGGGTCCGGGGGCAATCAGCCCCAGCATTTT. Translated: CASNILGSGGNQPQHF. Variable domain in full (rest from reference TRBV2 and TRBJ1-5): EPEVTQTPSHQVTQMGQEVILRCVPISNHLYFYWYRQILGQKVEFLVSFYNNEISEKSEIFDDQFSVERPDGSNFTLKIRSTKLEDSAMYFCASNILGSGGNQPQHFGDGTRLSIL.